Shown below are 28 T cell receptor beta chains from a single sample sequenced in a study of CD8 T cells in Susac syndrome. About 0.45 to 1 ug RNA was reverse transcribed with random hexamers. MiXCR was run by TCRdb on the immunoSEQ multiplex PCR reads, yielding one entry per CDR3 protein. Of approximately 110,000 distinct CDR3 sequences listed, approximately 93% were seen once; the top ten hold over 0.3%. Sequencing was performed on CD8+ T cells from PBMCs. The receptors shown here come from a human donor with multiple sclerosis.

This chain connects TRBV25-1 to TRBJ1-3; D may be TRBD1 (5 bases). The CDR3 runs 15 residues. CDR1 is MGHDK, CDR2 SYGVNS, per germline. Trimming took off 1 base at V and 3 bases at J, with 10 bases between the two ends. CDR3 sequence reads: CASSEWGGVGNTIYF. In nucleotides, the CDR3 is TGTGCCAGCAGTGAATGGGGCGGTGTTGGAAACACCATATATTTT.

This clonotype was counted between two and nine times. The chain uses TRBV27 and TRBJ2-7; TRBD1 agrees at 7 bases. The germline V gene has CDR1 MNHEY and CDR2 SMNVEV (reference sequence). The CDR3 totals 14 residues. With V trimmed by 3 bases and J by 0 bases, 2 bases remained unmatched. Written as DNA, the CDR3 is TGTGCCAGCAGTTTGACAGGGAGCTCCTACGAGCAGTACGTC. This codes for CASSLTGSSYEQYV.

This chain uses TRBV6-6 with TRBJ2-2; D not resolved. Trimming shortened V by 7 bases and J by 6 bases, and 15 bases separated the two germline ends. The V gene's germline CDR1 is MNHNY and CDR2 SVGAGI (reference sequence). CDR3 length: 14 residues. The CDR3 bases are TGTGCCAGCACCAACTCGGGTCGGTCCGGGGAGCTGTTTTTT. Its protein product is CASTNSGRSGELFF.

The chain links TRBV11-2 to TRBJ1-2, with TRBD1 matching over 8 bases. The junction had 6 bases not matched to a gene; V was cut back by 5 bases and J by 1 base. From germline, CDR1 is SGHAT and CDR2 FQNNGV. This CDR3 is built from 15 residues. In DNA form, the CDR3 reads TGTGCCAGCAGCGCCGGGACAGGACTTAACTATGGCTACACCTTC. As protein: CASSAGTGLNYGYTF.

The rearrangement links TRBV20-1 to TRBJ2-1; D unclear. This CDR3 is built from 14 residues. Per germline, CDR1 DFQATT and CDR2 SNEGSKA (reference sequence). The CDR3 region has the DNA TGCAGCCTTCCTACAGAAATCTCCTACAATGAGCAGTTCTTC. This sequence encodes CSLPTEISYNEQFF.

The genes are TRBV6-5 and TRBJ2-1; 12 bases fit TRBD2. The V segment lost 8 bases and the J segment 10 bases; nucleotides outside the gene matches: 6. The germline V gene encodes CDR1 MNHEY and CDR2 SVGAGI. The CDR3 loop spans 13 amino acids. The CDR3 here is CASGGLAGGEQFF. The CDR3 DNA sequence: TGTGCCAGCGGGGGACTAGCGGGTGGGGAGCAGTTCTTC.

The J gene is TRBJ2-2, the V gene TRBV27, with D unresolved. The V gene's germline CDR1 is MNHEY and CDR2 SMNVEV (reference sequence). The CDR3 is made up of 13 amino acids. V was cut by 4 bases and J by 1 base, with 4 bases left in between. The CDR3 region has the DNA TGTGCCAGCAGTTACGTGAACACCGGGGAGCTGTTTTTT. Protein: CASSYVNTGELFF.

The CDR3 reads CASSFRDRVHEQYF. The CDR3, as DNA: TGTGCCAGCAGTTTCCGGGACAGGGTTCACGAGCAGTACTTC. The chain has TRBV12-3 or TRBV12-4 and TRBJ2-7; TRBD1 aligns across 9 bases. V shed 3 bases, J shed 5 bases, and the junction held 5 bases outside the gene matches. The CDR3 covers 14 residues.

The genes are TRBV27 and TRBJ1-3; D is unresolved. Per germline, CDR1 MNHEY and CDR2 SMNVEV (reference sequence). Between the trimmed V and J ends, which lost 0 bases and 0 bases, there was a span of 15 bases. This CDR3 is 18 amino acids long. The CDR3: CASSLSTPRGSSGNTIYF. The CDR3 DNA reads as TGTGCCAGCAGTTTATCCACCCCGCGGGGATCCTCTGGAAACACCATATATTTT.

V usage is TRBV19 and J usage is TRBJ2-1; 12 positions agree with TRBD2. Trimming took 6 bases from V and 7 from J; bases not matched to a gene: 10. This CDR3 spans 16 amino acids. The germline CDR1 and CDR2 sequences are LNHDA and SQIVND (reference sequence). The chain's CDR3 is CASRELAGGPINEQFF. The CDR3 nucleotides read TGTGCCAGTAGAGAGCTAGCGGGAGGGCCGATTAATGAGCAGTTCTTC.

V is TRBV5-1 and J is TRBJ1-1; D possibly corresponds to TRBD1 (5 bases). There are 14 residues in the CDR3. With 4 bases removed from V and 3 bases from J, the gap between germline ends came to 13 bases. Germline values: CDR1 SGHRS, CDR2 YFSETQ. In DNA, the CDR3 is TGCGCCAGCAGCATATACGAAGGGGACACTGAAGCTTTCTTT. Its protein is CASSIYEGDTEAFF. The full variable domain, rest sourced from reference TRBV5-1 and TRBJ1-1, is KAGVTQTPRYLIKTRGQQVTLSCSPISGHRSVSWYQQTPGQGLQFLFEYFSETQRNKGNFPGRFSGRQFSNSRSEMNVSTLELGDSALYLCASSIYEGDTEAFFGQGTRLTVV.

The chain joins TRBV14 to TRBJ2-3, with D perhaps TRBD1 or TRBD2 (5 bases each). The V gene lost 1 base and the J gene lost 4 bases, with 12 bases spanning the gap. Germline assignment: CDR1 SGHDN and CDR2 FVKESK. The CDR3 totals 15 residues. CDR3 amino acids: CASSQARDVADTQYF. Here the CDR3 DNA reads TGTGCCAGCAGCCAAGCCAGGGACGTGGCAGATACGCAGTATTTT.

The V call is TRBV9, the J call TRBJ2-7; 7 bases map to TRBD2. The CDR3 is 13 amino acids. Looked up from germline, CDR1 is SGDLS and CDR2 is YYNGEE. V gave up 0 bases and J gave up 7 bases; unmatched junction bases: 4. The CDR3 loop reads CASSVGGLKEQYF. CDR3 DNA: TGTGCCAGCAGCGTAGGGGGACTAAAGGAGCAGTACTTC.

This chain joins TRBV19 and TRBJ1-1; D is undetermined. The length of the CDR3 is 14 residues. V lost 0 bases and J lost 3, with 8 bases in between. In germline, CDR1 is LNHDA, CDR2 SQIVND (reference sequence). The CDR3 here is CASSIEDTDTEAFF. Here the CDR3 DNA reads TGTGCCAGTAGTATAGAAGACACCGACACTGAAGCTTTCTTT.

This sequence joins TRBV29-1 and TRBJ1-2; possible D gene TRBD1, 5 bases. The CDR3 runs 14 residues. The V gene's germline CDR1 is SQVTM and CDR2 ANQGSEA. The V end was cut by 3 bases, the J end by 5 bases, with 16 bases between. CDR3 bases: TGCAGCGTTGACCGAGGCGACAGCTTTTATGGCTACACCTTC. This encodes CSVDRGDSFYGYTF.

There are a few counts of this clonotype. This chain links TRBV12-3 or TRBV12-4 with TRBJ2-7, with D unclear. V shed 3 bases and J shed 5 bases, with 5 bases lying between them. The CDR3 loop spans 11 amino acids. The CDR3 region has the DNA TGTGCCAGCAGTTTTGGAAACGAGCAGTACTTC. It is translated as CASSFGNEQYF.

CDR3 DNA sequence: TGTGCCAGCAGTTTTGCGGGGAACTATGGCTACACCTTC. The encoded protein is CASSFAGNYGYTF. The chain joins TRBV12-3 or TRBV12-4 to TRBJ1-2; D not certain. Trimming cost V 3 bases and J 2 bases, with 7 bases left between them. The CDR3 extends over 13 amino acids.

The V gene is TRBV2, the J gene TRBJ2-7, with D possibly TRBD1 on 6 matching bases. This CDR3 is built from 13 residues. Germline V gene lookup returns CDR1 SNHLY and CDR2 FYNNEI. V lost 8 bases to trimming and J lost 6 bases, with 17 bases between them. The CDR3: CASYLDRSVEQYV. The CDR3 nucleotides are TGTGCCAGCTACTTGGACAGAAGTGTCGAGCAGTACGTC.

V and J are TRBV25-1 and TRBJ2-1; 11 bases fit TRBD1. There are 15 residues in the CDR3. Germline assignment: CDR1 MGHDK and CDR2 SYGVNS. J gave up 8 bases and V 3 bases, and 6 bases lay outside the gene matches. The CDR3 here is CASSDWTGGNDEQFF. The CDR3 DNA reads TGTGCCAGCAGTGACTGGACAGGGGGCAATGATGAGCAGTTCTTC.

The chain carries TRBV6-6 and TRBJ2-1; D gene uncertain. The V gene lost 4 bases and the J gene lost 6 bases, with 4 bases spanning the gap. This CDR3 comprises 11 residues. Germline V gene data show CDR1 as MNHNY and CDR2 as SVGAGI (reference sequence). CDR3: CASSFLNEQFF. For the CDR3, the DNA is TGTGCCAGCAGTTTCCTCAATGAGCAGTTCTTC.

This clonotype has only one observation. This chain links TRBV25-1 with TRBJ1-2; D remains unclear. The CDR3 loop spans 13 amino acids. The germline gives CDR1 MGHDK, CDR2 SYGVNS. V was clipped by 7 bases and J by 2 bases, with 11 bases between them. CDR3 sequence (DNA): TGTGCCAGCACCTCAGGAGCCAACTATGGCTACACCTTC. Translated, it gives CASTSGANYGYTF.

This chain links TRBV27 with TRBJ2-7; D may be TRBD1 (6 bases). Germline CDR1 reads MNHEY; CDR2 reads SMNVEV (reference sequence). CDR3 size: 14 residues. The V end lost 3 bases, the J end lost 3 bases, and 12 bases lay between the germline ends. The CDR3 here is CASSLARGGYEQYV. The CDR3 nucleotides read TGTGCCAGCAGTTTGGCACGAGGGGGCTACGAGCAGTACGTC.

J is TRBJ2-7 and V is TRBV10-3, with 9 bases matching TRBD1. CDR1 is ENHRY, CDR2 SYGVKD, per germline. The V segment lost 8 bases and the J segment 0 bases; nucleotides outside the gene matches: 5. CDR3 length: 14 amino acids. CDR3 sequence reads: CAIGLTGGSYEQYF. Here the CDR3 DNA reads TGTGCCATCGGTTTGACAGGGGGCTCCTACGAGCAGTACTTC.

The gene calls are TRBV11-1 and TRBJ2-3; no clear D. V lost 0 bases and J lost 2, with 6 bases in between. The CDR3 sequence is 14 residues long. Germline V gene sequence: CDR1 SGHAT, CDR2 FQDESV (reference sequence). The CDR3 nucleotides read TGTGCCAGCAGCTTAGCACGGATCACAGATACGCAGTATTTT. It translates to CASSLARITDTQYF.

This chain's CDR3 is CASSQAMGTEAFF. Written as DNA, the CDR3 is TGCGCCAGCAGCCAGGCTATGGGGACTGAAGCTTTCTTT. The rearrangement links TRBV5-1 to TRBJ1-1; D is uncertain. The germline V gene has CDR1 SGHRS and CDR2 YFSETQ. This CDR3 is built from 13 residues. The V and J ends lost 4 bases and 5 bases respectively, with 12 bases between them.

The chain links TRBV5-6 to TRBJ1-1; D gene ambiguous. CDR1 and CDR2 (germline): SGHDT, YYEEEE. CDR3 size: 13 residues. V lost 0 bases and J 8 bases, leaving 11 bases between the germline ends. The CDR3: CASSLAQRIEAFF. Here the CDR3 DNA reads TGTGCCAGCAGCTTGGCCCAGAGGATAGAAGCTTTCTTT.

The table lists this clonotype with a count of one. The chain carries TRBV7-9 and TRBJ1-6, with D tentatively TRBD1 (5 bases). This CDR3 contains 12 residues. With 4 bases removed from V and 10 bases from J, the gap between germline ends came to 8 bases. Germline CDR1 and CDR2: SEHNR and FQNEAQ (reference sequence). The CDR3 nucleotides read TGTGCCAGCAGCTCAGACAGATCACCCCTCCACTTT. Translation: CASSSDRSPLHF.

The chain couples TRBV14 to TRBJ2-7; tentative D call: TRBD1 (6 bases). There are 14 residues in the CDR3. Trimming cost V 4 bases and J 6 bases, with 16 bases left between them. Germline-derived CDR1 and CDR2 are SGHDN and FVKESK. In DNA, the CDR3 is TGTGCCAGCAGCCCTTCCAACAGGGTGAGCGAGCAGTACGTC. It translates to CASSPSNRVSEQYV.